Listed here are 5 T cell receptor beta chains from one sample, sequenced in a study of CD8 T cells in Susac syndrome. RNA, at roughly 0.45 to 1 ug, was reverse transcribed with random hexamers. TCRdb itself ran the immunoSEQ multiplex PCR reads through MiXCR, one entry per CDR3 protein. In the table there are around 130,000 distinct CDR3 sequences, under 96% of which are singletons. The sequencing sample was made of CD4+ T cells from PBMCs. These receptors were obtained from a human donor with Susac syndrome.

The V and J genes are TRBV19 and TRBJ1-5; a weak D match, TRBD1 (5 bases). The V gene's germline CDR1 is LNHDA and CDR2 SQIVND (reference sequence). Trimming took off 4 bases at V and 7 bases at J, with 5 bases between the two ends. The CDR3 is 11 residues long. The CDR3 region is CASSRGQPQHF. CDR3 nucleotides: TGTGCCAGTAGTAGGGGGCAGCCCCAGCATTTT.

A word on this clonotype: The junction departs from the called germline gene at one end, perhaps through a read error. The rearrangement links TRBV5-1 to TRBJ1-1; tentatively, D is TRBD1 (6 bases). The CDR3 is 14 residues long. Germline V lookup: CDR1 SGHRS, CDR2 YFSETQ. The CDR3 here is CATSLAGANTEAFF. DNA for the CDR3: TGCGCCACCAGCTTGGCAGGGGCGAACACTGAAGCTTTCTTT.

The chain is built from TRBV18 and TRBJ1-3; the D is unclear. Germline assignment: CDR1 KGHSH and CDR2 LQKENI. This CDR3 comprises 15 residues. Trimming stripped 2 bases from V and 2 bases from J, with 10 bases between. The CDR3 coding sequence is TGTGCCAGCTCACCAGACGGGTACGCTGGAAACACCATATATTTT. Translating it yields CASSPDGYAGNTIYF.

The chain is built from TRBV7-9 and TRBJ1-2; D gene ambiguous. Between the trimmed V and J ends, which lost 5 bases and 2 bases, there was a span of 15 bases. Germline CDR1 SEHNR, CDR2 FQNEAQ (reference sequence). The CDR3 sequence is 15 residues long. The CDR3 DNA is TGTGCCAGCAGCGACCAGGACGTCTCCAACTATGGCTACACCTTC. Translating gives CASSDQDVSNYGYTF. The full variable domain, rest sourced from reference TRBV7-9 and TRBJ1-2, is DTGVSQNPRHKITKRGQNVTFRCDPISEHNRLYWYRQTLGQGPEFLTYFQNEAQLEKSRLLSDRFSAERPKGSFSTLEIQRTEQGDSAMYLCASSDQDVSNYGYTFGSGTRLTVV.

The chain recombines TRBV30 with TRBJ1-2, with no clear D. The germline V and J ends were trimmed by 3 bases and 4 bases, with 9 bases remaining between them. This CDR3 comprises 12 residues. Germline lookup yields CDR1 GTSNPN and CDR2 SVGIG (reference sequence). CDR3 amino acids: CAWRTGSYGYTF. CDR3 nucleotide sequence: TGTGCCTGGAGAACGGGTTCCTATGGCTACACCTTC.